Each of the 8 T cell receptor beta chains below was sequenced from the same sample in a study of beta chain features in type 1 diabetes. Which antigens these TCRs recognize remains unknown. Study outcomes and limitations: Significant though moderate, a shortening of TCRB CDR3s appeared in all four CD4+ subsets of Type 1 diabetes patients.

Every bit of the isolated RNA underwent reverse transcription, so sequencing read expressed TCRB transcripts. Only in-frame clones appear in the TCRdb table, and some are missing; sequencing was by immunoSEQ multiplex PCR. The data show 95,000 to 110,000 clones, under 30% seen once. The sequenced sample was central memory CD4+ T cells from blood. These TCRs come from a woman under 30 with type 1 diabetes.

The genes are TRBV27 and TRBJ2-5, with D possibly being TRBD1 (6 bases). V was shortened by 5 bases and J by 4 bases, with 11 bases between the two germline ends. The germline gives CDR1 MNHEY, CDR2 SMNVEV (reference sequence). The CDR3 totals 13 residues. The DNA of the CDR3 is TGTGCCAGCAGTGGAGGCAGGGGAGAGACCCAGTACTTC. Its translation is CASSGGRGETQYF.

A word on this clone: The sample contains more than one DNA sequence encoding this CDR3. The chain carries TRBV15 and TRBJ1-2; D not certain. The CDR3 has 13 residues. CDR1 and CDR2 from the germline V gene are LNHNV and YYDKDF (reference sequence). Trimming pared 0 bases from V and 2 bases from J, leaving 4 bases between. The chain's CDR3 is CATSRDQNYGYTF. The DNA for the CDR3 is TGTGCCACCAGCAGAGATCAAAACTATGGCTACACCTTC.

This clone was observed a few times. The V call is TRBV11-3, the J call TRBJ2-2; D unclear. V dropped 1 base and J dropped 6 bases, with 9 bases sitting between them. Germline V gives CDR1 SGHNT, CDR2 YENEEA. The CDR3 contains 14 residues. This CDR3 reads CASSLGIEAGELFF. As DNA, the CDR3 is TGTGCCAGCAGCTTAGGCATAGAGGCCGGGGAGCTGTTTTTT. The whole variable domain, remainder taken from reference TRBV11-3 and TRBJ2-2, is EAGVVQSPRYKIIEKKQPVAFWCNPISGHNTLYWYLQNLGQGPELLIRYENEEAVDDSQLPKDRFSAERLKGVDSTLKIQPAELGDSAVYLCASSLGIEAGELFFGEGSRLTVL.

The chain carries TRBV4-3 and TRBJ1-5; 7 bases are a match to TRBD1. V shed 2 bases and J 4 bases; nucleotides not matched to a gene: 5. The CDR3 has 15 amino acids. Germline CDR1 and CDR2: LGHNA and YSLEER. The chain's CDR3 is CASSQRTGPNQPQHF. The CDR3 DNA follows: TGCGCCAGCAGCCAAAGGACAGGTCCAAATCAGCCCCAGCATTTT.

V usage is TRBV11-3 and J usage is TRBJ2-1, with D possibly matching TRBD2 (5 bases). Germline-derived CDR1 and CDR2 are SGHNT and YENEEA. Trimming took 1 base from V and 9 from J, leaving 13 bases between them. This CDR3 is built from 14 residues. The CDR3 loop reads CASSLGLAGSEQFF. CDR3 DNA: TGTGCCAGCAGCTTAGGTCTAGCAGGTTCTGAGCAGTTCTTC.

This clone was counted a few times. The CDR3, as DNA: TGCAGCGTTGAACCTCGGGGGGATGAGCAGTTCTTC. Residues: CSVEPRGDEQFF. The chain carries TRBV29-1 and TRBJ2-1, with 7 positions matching TRBD2. CDR3 length: 12 residues. V trimming: 2 bases; J trimming: 8 bases; junction bases outside the gene matches: 3. CDR1 and CDR2 from the germline V gene are SQVTM and ANQGSEA.

This clone was detected only a few times. CDR3 coding DNA: TGTGCCAGCAGACGCAGAAGGGGCTCTGGAAACACCATATATTTT. Protein sequence: CASRRRRGSGNTIYF. The gene calls are TRBV28 and TRBJ1-3; D is possibly TRBD1 (5 bases). Germline V gene lookup returns CDR1 MDHEN and CDR2 SYDVKM. The V end was cut by 6 bases, the J end by 0 bases, with 12 bases between. CDR3 size: 15 residues. Full variable domain (missing parts from reference TRBV28 and TRBJ1-3): DVKVTQSSRYLVKRTGEKVFLECVQDMDHENMFWYRQDPGLGLRLIYFSYDVKMKEKGDIPEGYSVSREKKERFSLILESASTNQTSMYLCASRRRRGSGNTIYFGEGSWLTVV.

This chain connects TRBV27 to TRBJ2-1; D perhaps matches TRBD1 (5 bases). The CDR3 covers 15 residues. CDR1 and CDR2 (germline): MNHEY, SMNVEV (reference sequence). V gave up 2 bases and J gave up 7 bases, with 15 bases separating them. As DNA, the CDR3 is TGTGCCAGCAGTTTAAACTGGAAGGGGAAAAATGAGCAGTTCTTC. Residues: CASSLNWKGKNEQFF.